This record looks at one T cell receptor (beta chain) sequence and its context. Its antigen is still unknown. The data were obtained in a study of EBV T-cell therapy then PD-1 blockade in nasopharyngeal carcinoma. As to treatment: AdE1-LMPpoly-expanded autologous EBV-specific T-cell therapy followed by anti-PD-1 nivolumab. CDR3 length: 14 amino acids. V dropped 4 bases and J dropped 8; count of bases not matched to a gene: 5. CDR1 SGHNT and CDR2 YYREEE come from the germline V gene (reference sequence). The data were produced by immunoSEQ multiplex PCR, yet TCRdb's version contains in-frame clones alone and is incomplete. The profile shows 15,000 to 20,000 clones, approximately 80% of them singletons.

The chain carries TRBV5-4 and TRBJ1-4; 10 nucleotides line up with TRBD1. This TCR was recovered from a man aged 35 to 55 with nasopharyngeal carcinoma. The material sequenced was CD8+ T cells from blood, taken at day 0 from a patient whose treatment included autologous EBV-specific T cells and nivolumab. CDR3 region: CASSGTGEGEKLFF. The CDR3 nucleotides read TGTGCCAGCAGCGGGACAGGGGAGGGAGAAAAACTGTTTTTT.